Sequencing of this TCR beta chain was carried out in a study of shared clonotypes between healthy human individuals. Study results and limitations: Naive CD4 clonotypes were shared across a handful of donors at roughly 5.5%.

Every subset had its genomic DNA shared out evenly among several immunoSEQ plates. TCRdb keeps only in-frame clones here, not all; method: immunoSEQ multiplex PCR. The table has around 1.9 million clones, 93% seen once. Naive CD8 isolation took CD45RO-negative cells positively selected for CCR7 and excluded terminally differentiated effector memory CD45RA+ cells. The healthy adult donors were HIV-negative and reported no recent acute infections or vaccinations. Remarks on this clone: The antigen is undetermined.

Germline V lookup: CDR1 SGDLS, CDR2 YYNGEE. This CDR3 spans 16 amino acids. The trim removed 3 bases at V and 1 base at J, leaving 4 bases unmatched. The gene calls are TRBV9 and TRBJ2-2; TRBD1 aligns across 9 bases. Sequencing was done on a sample of naive CD8+ T cells from PBMCs. The receptor was isolated from a man younger than 35 in good health. Some clones in this sample may be carry-over from other donors' samples. CDR3 amino acids: CASSARTGENTGELFF. Here the CDR3 DNA reads TGTGCCAGCAGCGCCCGGACAGGGGAGAACACCGGGGAGCTGTTTTTT.